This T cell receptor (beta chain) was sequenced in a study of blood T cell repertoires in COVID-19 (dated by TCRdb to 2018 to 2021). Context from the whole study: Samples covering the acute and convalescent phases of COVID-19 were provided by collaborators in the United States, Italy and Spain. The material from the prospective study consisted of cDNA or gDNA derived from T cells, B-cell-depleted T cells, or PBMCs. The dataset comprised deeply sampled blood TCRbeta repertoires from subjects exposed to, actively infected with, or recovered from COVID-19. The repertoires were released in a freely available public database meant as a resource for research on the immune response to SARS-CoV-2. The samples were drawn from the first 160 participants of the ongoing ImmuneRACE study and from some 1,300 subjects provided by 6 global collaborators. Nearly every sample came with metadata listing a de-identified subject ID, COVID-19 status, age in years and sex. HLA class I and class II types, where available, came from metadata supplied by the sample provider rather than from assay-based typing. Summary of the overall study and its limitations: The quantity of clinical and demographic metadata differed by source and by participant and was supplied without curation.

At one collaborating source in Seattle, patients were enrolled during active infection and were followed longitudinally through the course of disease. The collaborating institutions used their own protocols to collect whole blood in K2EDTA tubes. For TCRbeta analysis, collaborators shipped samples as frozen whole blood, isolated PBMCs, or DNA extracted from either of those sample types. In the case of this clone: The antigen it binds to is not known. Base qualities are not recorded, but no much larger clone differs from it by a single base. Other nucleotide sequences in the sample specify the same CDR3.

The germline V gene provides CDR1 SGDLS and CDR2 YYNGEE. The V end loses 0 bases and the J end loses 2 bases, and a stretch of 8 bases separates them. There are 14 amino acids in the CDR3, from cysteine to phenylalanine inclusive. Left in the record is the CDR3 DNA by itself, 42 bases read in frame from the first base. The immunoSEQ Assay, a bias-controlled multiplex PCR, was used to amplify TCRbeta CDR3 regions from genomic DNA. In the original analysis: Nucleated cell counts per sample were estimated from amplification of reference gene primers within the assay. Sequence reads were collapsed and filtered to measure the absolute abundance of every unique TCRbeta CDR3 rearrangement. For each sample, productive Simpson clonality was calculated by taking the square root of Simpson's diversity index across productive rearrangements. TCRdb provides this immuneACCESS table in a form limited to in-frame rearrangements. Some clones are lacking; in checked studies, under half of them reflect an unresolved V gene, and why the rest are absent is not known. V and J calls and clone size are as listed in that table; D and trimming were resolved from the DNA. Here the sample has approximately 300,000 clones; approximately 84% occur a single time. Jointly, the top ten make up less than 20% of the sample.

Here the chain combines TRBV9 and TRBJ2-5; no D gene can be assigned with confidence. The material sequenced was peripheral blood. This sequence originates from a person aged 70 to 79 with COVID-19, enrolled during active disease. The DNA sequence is TGTGCCAGCAGCGTAGCGGCAGGACAAGAGACCCAGTACTTC. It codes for CASSVAAGQETQYF.